The present entry profiles one TCR beta chain with its context. These data belong to a study of blood T cell repertoires in COVID-19. About the study: T cells, B-cell-depleted T cells, or PBMCs provided the cDNA or gDNA that served as material.

Ages ranged from about 18 to 89 years, with residence in 24 US areas. As handled by the study authors: Reference gene primer amplification yielded estimated nucleated cell counts. The table came from immunoSEQ multiplex PCR; TCRdb's copy has only in-frame clones and leaves some out. V, J and clone size derive from that table, while D and trimming were established from the DNA sequence. The data hold some 170,000 clones, with about 90% observed a single time. Germline V gene lookup returns CDR1 SGHTA and CDR2 FQGTGA. This CDR3 region has 15 residues. Unmatched junction bases numbered 4, after V lost 2 bases and J lost 4 bases.

Source material: PBMCs or T cells enriched from blood (not recorded which). The TCR originated in a human donor with acute COVID-19. The donor label of this sample is uncertain. The V and J genes are TRBV7-3 and TRBJ1-3, with 8 bases matching TRBD1. The CDR3 spells CASSLGTGPGNTIYF. For the CDR3, the DNA is TGTGCCAGCAGCTTAGGGACAGGTCCCGGAAACACCATATATTTT.